One sample yielded the 10 T cell receptor beta chains listed below, sequenced in a study of T cells expressing NK-cell markers. For each CDR3 protein, TCRdb gives one entry from its re-call of the 5' RACE reads, without DNA. The specimen's table records 350,000 to 400,000 distinct CDR3 sequences. Sample: blood T cells: a sorted CD56 or NKG2C T cell subset, CD4+ or CD8+ T cells, or bulk PBMC T cells (not recorded which). These receptor sequences come from a woman between 50 and 59 years old in good health.

The chain has TRBV11-2 and TRBJ2-1; the D call from TCRdb, TRBD2, cannot be confirmed without DNA. Looked up from germline, CDR1 is SGHAT and CDR2 is FQNNGV. The CDR3 has 16 residues. CDR3 residues: CASSRGPGLDYNEQFF.

The gene calls are TRBV12-3 or TRBV12-4 and TRBJ2-6; TCRdb indicates TRBD1, and absent DNA this call remains unverified. The CDR3 is 14 residues long. This chain's CDR3 is CASSIRAGANVLTF.

The chain couples TRBV24-1 to TRBJ2-1; the D gene TCRdb calls, TRBD1, cannot be checked with no DNA. The germline V gene encodes CDR1 KGHDR and CDR2 SFDVKD. The CDR3 loop spans 15 amino acids. The CDR3 region is CATSDADRSWDEQFF.

V usage is TRBV7-6 and J usage is TRBJ1-1. Germline V gene sequence: CDR1 SGHVS, CDR2 FNYEAQ. The CDR3 consists of 13 residues. CDR3 protein: CASSLAPKTEAFF.

This chain links TRBV6-1 with TRBJ1-1. Per germline, CDR1 MNHNS and CDR2 SASEGT. This CDR3 is built from 15 residues. The CDR3 loop reads CASRLKWQMNTEAFF.

The CDR3 sequence is CASSFRYDLRGFYEQFF. The gene calls are TRBV28 and TRBJ2-1; the D call of TRBD1 rests on TCRdb alone, since no DNA is present to check it. Germline CDR1 MDHEN, CDR2 SYDVKM. The CDR3 is made up of 17 amino acids.

The CDR3 loop reads CASSVLQGRGAGELFF. J is TRBJ2-2 and V is TRBV9; lacking DNA, the TRBD1 call made by TCRdb goes unchecked. Germline V CDR1 and CDR2: SGDLS, YYNGEE. The CDR3 sequence is 16 residues long.

The gene calls are TRBV9 and TRBJ1-6; the TCRdb call, TRBD1, lacks DNA for checking. This CDR3 has 13 residues. In germline, CDR1 is SGDLS, CDR2 YYNGEE. The CDR3 is CASSARQNSPLHF.

The V call is TRBV4-2, the J call TRBJ2-6. CDR1 and CDR2 (germline): LGHNA, YNFKEQ. This CDR3 has 18 residues. CDR3 protein: CASSQVQPQSSGANVLTF.

The CDR3 is CASSRQGVNTEAFF. J is TRBJ1-1 and V is TRBV4-1; TCRdb indicates TRBD1, and absent DNA this call remains unverified. The CDR3 is made up of 14 amino acids. Germline-derived CDR1 and CDR2 are MGHRA and YSYEKL.